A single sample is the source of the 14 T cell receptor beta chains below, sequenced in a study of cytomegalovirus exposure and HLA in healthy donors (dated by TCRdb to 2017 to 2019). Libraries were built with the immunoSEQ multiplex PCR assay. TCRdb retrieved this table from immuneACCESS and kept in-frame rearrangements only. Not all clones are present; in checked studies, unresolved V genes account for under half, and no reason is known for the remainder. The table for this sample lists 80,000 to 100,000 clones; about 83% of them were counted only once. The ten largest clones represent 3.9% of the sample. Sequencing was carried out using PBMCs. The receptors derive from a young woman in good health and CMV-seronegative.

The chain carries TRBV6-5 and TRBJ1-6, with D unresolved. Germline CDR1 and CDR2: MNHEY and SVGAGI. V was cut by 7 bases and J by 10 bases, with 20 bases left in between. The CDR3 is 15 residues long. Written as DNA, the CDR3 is TGTGCCAGCACCGAGTCAGGTGCGTTGAAATCACCCCTCCACTTT. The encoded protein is CASTESGALKSPLHF.

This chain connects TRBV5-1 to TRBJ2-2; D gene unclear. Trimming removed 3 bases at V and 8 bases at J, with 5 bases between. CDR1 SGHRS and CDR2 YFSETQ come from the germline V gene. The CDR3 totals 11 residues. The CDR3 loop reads CASSSRGELFF. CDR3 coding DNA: TGCGCCAGCAGCTCTAGAGGGGAGCTGTTTTTT.

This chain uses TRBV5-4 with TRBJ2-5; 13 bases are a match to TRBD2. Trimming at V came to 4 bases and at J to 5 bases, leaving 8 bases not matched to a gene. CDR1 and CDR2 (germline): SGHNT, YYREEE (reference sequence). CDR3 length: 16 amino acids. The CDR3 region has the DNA TGTGCCAGCAGCACGACTAGCGGGGGGCGGGGGGAGACCCAGTACTTC. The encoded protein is CASSTTSGGRGETQYF.

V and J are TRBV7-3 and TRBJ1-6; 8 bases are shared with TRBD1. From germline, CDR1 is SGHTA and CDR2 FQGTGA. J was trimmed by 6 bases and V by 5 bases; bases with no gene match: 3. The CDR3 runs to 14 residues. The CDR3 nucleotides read TGTGCCAGCAGCACTGGACAGGGTAATTCACCCCTCCACTTT. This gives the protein CASSTGQGNSPLHF.

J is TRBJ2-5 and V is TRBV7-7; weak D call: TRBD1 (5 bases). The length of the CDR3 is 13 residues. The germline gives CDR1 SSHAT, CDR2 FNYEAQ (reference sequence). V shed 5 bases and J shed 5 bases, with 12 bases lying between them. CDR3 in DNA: TGTGCCAGCAGCCCCGACAGAGGCGAGACCCAGTACTTC. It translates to CASSPDRGETQYF.

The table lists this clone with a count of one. The CDR3 DNA follows: TGTGCCAGCGGCGCGGGACCGGGACTCGAAGCTTTCTTT. Its translation: CASGAGPGLEAFF. The V and J genes are TRBV7-2 and TRBJ1-1; possibly TRBD1 for D (5 bases). The germline gives CDR1 SGHTA, CDR2 FQGNSA. The CDR3 extends over 13 amino acids. V dropped 8 bases and J dropped 8 bases, with 18 bases sitting between them.

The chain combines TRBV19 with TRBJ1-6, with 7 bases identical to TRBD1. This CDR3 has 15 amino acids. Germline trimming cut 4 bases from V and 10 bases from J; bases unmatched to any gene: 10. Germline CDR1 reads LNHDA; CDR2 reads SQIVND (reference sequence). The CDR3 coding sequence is TGTGCCAGTAGTACACAGACAGGGTTCGGGTCACCCCTCCACTTT. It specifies CASSTQTGFGSPLHF.

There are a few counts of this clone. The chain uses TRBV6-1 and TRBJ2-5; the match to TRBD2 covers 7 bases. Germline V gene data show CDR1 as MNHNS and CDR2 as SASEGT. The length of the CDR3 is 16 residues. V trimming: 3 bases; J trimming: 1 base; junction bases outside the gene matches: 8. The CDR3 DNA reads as TGTGCCAGCAGTGACAAGGGAGGGCGGATCCAAGAGACCCAGTACTTC. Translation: CASSDKGGRIQETQYF.

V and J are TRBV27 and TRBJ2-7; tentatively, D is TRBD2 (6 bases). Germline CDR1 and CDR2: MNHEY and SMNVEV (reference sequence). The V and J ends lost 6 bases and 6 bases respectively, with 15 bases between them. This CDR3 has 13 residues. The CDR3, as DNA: TGTGCCAGCAGAGGAGGGGCTGGGGGCGAGCAGTACTTC. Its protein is CASRGGAGGEQYF.

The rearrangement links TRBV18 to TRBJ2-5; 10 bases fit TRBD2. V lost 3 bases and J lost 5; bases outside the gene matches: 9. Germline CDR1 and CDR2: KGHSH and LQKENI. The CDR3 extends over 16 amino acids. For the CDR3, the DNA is TGTGCCAGCTCACCTGAACTAGCGGGGACCTCGGAGACCCAGTACTTC. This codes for CASSPELAGTSETQYF.

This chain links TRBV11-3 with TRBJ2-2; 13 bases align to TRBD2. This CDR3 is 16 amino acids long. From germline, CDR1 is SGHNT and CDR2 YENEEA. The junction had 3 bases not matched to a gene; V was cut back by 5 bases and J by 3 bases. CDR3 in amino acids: CASSPGLAGDTGELFF. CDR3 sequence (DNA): TGTGCCAGCAGCCCTGGACTAGCGGGGGACACCGGGGAGCTGTTTTTT.

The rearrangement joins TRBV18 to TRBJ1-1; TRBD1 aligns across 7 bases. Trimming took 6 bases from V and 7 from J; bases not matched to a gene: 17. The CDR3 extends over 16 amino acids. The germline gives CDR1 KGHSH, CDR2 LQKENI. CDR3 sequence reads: CASSPNPSLGGNEAFF. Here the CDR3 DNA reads TGTGCCAGCTCGCCCAACCCCTCTTTAGGGGGCAATGAAGCTTTCTTT.

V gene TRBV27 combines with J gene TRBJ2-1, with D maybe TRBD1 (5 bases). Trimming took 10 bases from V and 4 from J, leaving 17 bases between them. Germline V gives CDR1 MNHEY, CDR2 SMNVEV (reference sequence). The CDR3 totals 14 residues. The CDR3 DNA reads TGTGCCACCCGAACCAGGGTTTTTTACAATGAGCAGTTCTTC. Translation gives CATRTRVFYNEQFF.

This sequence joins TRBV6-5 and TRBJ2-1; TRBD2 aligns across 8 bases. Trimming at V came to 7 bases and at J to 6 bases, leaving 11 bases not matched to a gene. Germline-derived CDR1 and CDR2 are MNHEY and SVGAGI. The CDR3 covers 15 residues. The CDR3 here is CASKLWTSRTNEQFF. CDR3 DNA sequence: TGTGCCAGCAAACTCTGGACTAGCAGGACCAATGAGCAGTTCTTC.